This T cell receptor (beta chain) was sequenced for a study of PD-L1 blockade in urothelial cancer. About the research overall: Males with urothelial cancer arising in the bladder constituted most of the 29 patients. At 3 weeks after treatment start (second dose) and again at 6 weeks, blood was analyzed.

V dropped 0 bases and J dropped 2 bases, with 9 bases sitting between them. Germline V lookup: CDR1 LNHNV, CDR2 YYDKDF (reference sequence). The CDR3 has 15 residues. Using immunoSEQ multiplex PCR, the repertoire was profiled, and TCRdb retains in-frame clones only, with some absent. Altogether some 50,000 clones are present, 70% to 90% being singletons, with the ten largest covering roughly 14%. Specified time point: pretreatment peripheral blood. The diagnosis in patients was locally advanced or metastatic urothelial carcinoma. Samples spanned pretreatment and treatment, with 1 to 8 time points per patient.

This receptor was obtained from a woman between 55 and 75 years old with urothelial cancer. Sequenced material: PBMCs, taken around atezolizumab (anti-PD-L1) treatment. The rearrangement links TRBV15 to TRBJ2-3; tentative D call: TRBD2 (7 bases). The CDR3 sequence: CATSRDRGATDTQYF. CDR3 bases: TGTGCCACCAGCAGAGATCGGGGGGCCACAGATACGCAGTATTTT. The whole variable domain, filled in from reference TRBV15 and TRBJ2-3, reads DAMVIQNPRYQVTQFGKPVTLSCSQTLNHNVMYWYQQKSSQAPKLLFHYYDKDFNNEADTPDNFQSRRPNTSFCFLDIRSPGLGDTAMYLCATSRDRGATDTQYFGPGTRLTVL.